This T cell receptor (beta chain) was observed in a study of monozygotic twins with inflammatory bowel disease. General study findings and limits: A distinction between different T cell subtypes was not possible. Lower sharing of clonotypes with other individuals was seen in IBD patients than in healthy twins. This was most marked in patients showing signs of disease activity.

TCRdb re-called the 5' RACE reads and catalogs CDR3 proteins one per entry, DNA excluded. The table for this sample gives 350,000 to 550,000 distinct CDR3 sequences. Isolation of total RNA was performed on whole blood, with no prior T cell sorting. About this clonotype itself: What it binds is not known.

This sequence was found in a human donor with ulcerative colitis or Crohn's disease, or a healthy co-twin of an affected twin (not recorded which). Sequenced sample: blood.

CDR3 loop: CASSQFEGSGANVLTF. V is TRBV4-1 and J is TRBJ2-6; TCRdb's D call, TRBD2, is unchecked because there is no DNA. CDR1 MGHRA and CDR2 YSYEKL come from the germline V gene. The CDR3 spans 16 residues.